The entry that follows covers one T cell receptor (beta chain) sequence. Antigen unknown. The sample is drawn from a study of cytomegalovirus exposure and HLA in healthy donors. General study results and limits: Being indistinguishable, some V segments were excluded, TRBV6-2 and TRBV6-3 among them.

Trimming pared 1 base from V and 2 bases from J, leaving 12 bases between. This CDR3 region has 17 residues. Germline loops: CDR1 SEHNR, CDR2 FQNEAQ (reference sequence). 13 Jbeta primers and 60 Vbeta primers were used for the PCR. Method: immunoSEQ multiplex PCR; TCRdb's copy keeps in-frame clones and lacks some. The sample holds 100,000 to 150,000 clones, 81% seen once. This clonotype originated in a man aged 18 to 30 in good health and CMV-seronegative. The rearrangement links TRBV7-9 to TRBJ1-6; D is perhaps TRBD1 (6 bases). The sequencing sample was made of PBMCs. CDR3 DNA: TGTGCCAGCAGCTTAGTGGCAAACAGGGCCTATAATTCACCCCTCCACTTT. Protein: CASSLVANRAYNSPLHF.